The rows below give T cell receptor beta chains drawn from one sample of a study of blood T cell repertoires in COVID-19. TCRdb keeps only in-frame clones here, not all; method: immunoSEQ multiplex PCR. The sample gives roughly 15,000 clones, 81% of which show up once; approximately 30% is in the top ten. The material sequenced was peripheral blood. The origin of the receptors is a human donor in a cohort sampled during active COVID-19. Each CDR3 is given with its conserved first and last residue. A D gene is named only where the DNA matches it firmly. Clone size is stated in some rows and not others, as once, few, many or a class when expanded.

CDR3 protein: CASSQVSASPDTQYF
CDR3 DNA: TGCGCCAGCAGCCAAGTGAGCGCCAGCCCAGATACGCAGTATTTT
J gene: TRBJ2-3
D gene: .
clone size: .
V gene: TRBV4-3
CDR3 length: 15

CDR3 protein: CASGLGGLADKAYEQYF
CDR3 DNA: TGTGCTAGTGGTTTGGGGGGACTAGCGGACAAGGCGTACGAGCAGTACTTC
J gene: TRBJ2-7
D gene: TRBD2
clone size: few
V gene: TRBV12-5
CDR3 length: 17

CDR3 protein: CASSQDGGRVGELFF
CDR3 DNA: TGCGCCAGCAGCCAAGATGGGGGGAGGGTCGGGGAGCTGTTTTTT
J gene: TRBJ2-2
D gene: TRBD2
clone size: .
V gene: TRBV4-1
CDR3 length: 15

CDR3 protein: CASTKGGNQPQHF
CDR3 DNA: TGTGCCAGCACGAAGGGGGGCAATCAGCCCCAGCATTTT
J gene: TRBJ1-5
D gene: .
clone size: .
V gene: TRBV28
CDR3 length: 13

CDR3 protein: CASSLASGDLHF
CDR3 DNA: TGTGCCAGCAGCTTAGCGTCGGGGGACCTCCACTTT
J gene: TRBJ1-6
D gene: .
clone size: .
V gene: TRBV7-9
CDR3 length: 12

CDR3 protein: CASTPTGDQPQHF
CDR3 DNA: TGTGCCAGCACTCCGACAGGAGATCAGCCCCAGCATTTT
J gene: TRBJ1-5
D gene: .
clone size: .
V gene: TRBV6-6
CDR3 length: 13

CDR3 protein: CASSVGTSQETQYF
CDR3 DNA: TGTGCCAGCAGCGTAGGGACTTCCCAAGAGACCCAGTACTTC
J gene: TRBJ2-5
D gene: .
clone size: .
V gene: TRBV9
CDR3 length: 14

CDR3 protein: CASSASRGPYEQYF
CDR3 DNA: TGTGCCAGCAGCGCCTCGCGGGGTCCCTACGAGCAGTACTTC
J gene: TRBJ2-7
D gene: .
clone size: hyperexpanded
V gene: TRBV3-1/TRBV3-2
CDR3 length: 14

CDR3 protein: CASSQSRGNIQYF
CDR3 DNA: TGTGCCAGCAGCCAATCGCGGGGAAACATTCAGTACTTC
J gene: TRBJ2-4
D gene: .
clone size: .
V gene: TRBV16
CDR3 length: 13

CDR3 protein: CASGQAGTAFEEQFF
CDR3 DNA: TGTGCCAGCGGCCAGGCCGGGACAGCCTTTGAGGAGCAGTTCTTC
J gene: TRBJ2-1
D gene: TRBD1
clone size: .
V gene: TRBV6-5
CDR3 length: 15

CDR3 protein: CASSLNRGTGGVDTQYF
CDR3 DNA: TGTGCCAGCAGTTTAAATCGAGGGACAGGGGGCGTCGATACGCAGTATTTT
J gene: TRBJ2-3
D gene: TRBD1
clone size: .
V gene: TRBV28
CDR3 length: 17

CDR3 protein: CASSSGEGASYEQYF
CDR3 DNA: TGTGCCAGCAGTTCGGGGGAAGGGGCCTCCTACGAGCAGTACTTC
J gene: TRBJ2-7
D gene: .
clone size: .
V gene: TRBV6-2/TRBV6-3
CDR3 length: 15

CDR3 protein: CASRAGYEQYF
CDR3 DNA: TGTGCCAGCAGAGCGGGTTACGAGCAGTACTTC
J gene: TRBJ2-7
D gene: .
clone size: .
V gene: TRBV11-2
CDR3 length: 11

CDR3 protein: CATWDRGNQPQHF
CDR3 DNA: TGTGCCACCTGGGACAGGGGCAATCAGCCCCAGCATTTT
J gene: TRBJ1-5
D gene: TRBD1
clone size: .
V gene: TRBV19
CDR3 length: 13

CDR3 protein: CASSRLQAGGGHEQYF
CDR3 DNA: TGTGCCAGCAGCCGCCTCCAGGCGGGAGGAGGACACGAGCAGTACTTC
J gene: TRBJ2-7
D gene: TRBD2
clone size: few
V gene: TRBV3-1/TRBV3-2
CDR3 length: 16

CDR3 protein: CATSDTTGLETQYF
CDR3 DNA: TGTGCCACCAGTGACACGACAGGGTTGGAGACCCAGTACTTC
J gene: TRBJ2-5
D gene: TRBD1
clone size: .
V gene: TRBV24-1
CDR3 length: 14

CDR3 protein: CASSLRTSGRGAQFF
CDR3 DNA: TGTGCCAGCAGCCTCCGGACTAGCGGGAGGGGGGCGCAGTTCTTC
J gene: TRBJ2-1
D gene: TRBD2
clone size: .
V gene: TRBV27
CDR3 length: 15

CDR3 protein: CASSLSYSNQPQHF
CDR3 DNA: TGTGCCAGCAGCTTAAGCTATAGCAATCAGCCCCAGCATTTT
J gene: TRBJ1-5
D gene: .
clone size: .
V gene: TRBV5-6
CDR3 length: 14

CDR3 protein: CASSFKHPYEQYF
CDR3 DNA: TGTGCCAGCAGCTTCAAACATCCCTACGAGCAGTACTTC
J gene: TRBJ2-7
D gene: .
clone size: .
V gene: TRBV5-6
CDR3 length: 13

CDR3 protein: CAISGSGELFF
CDR3 DNA: TGTGCCATCTCCGGGTCCGGGGAGCTGTTTTTT
J gene: TRBJ2-2
D gene: .
clone size: .
V gene: TRBV12-3/TRBV12-4
CDR3 length: 11